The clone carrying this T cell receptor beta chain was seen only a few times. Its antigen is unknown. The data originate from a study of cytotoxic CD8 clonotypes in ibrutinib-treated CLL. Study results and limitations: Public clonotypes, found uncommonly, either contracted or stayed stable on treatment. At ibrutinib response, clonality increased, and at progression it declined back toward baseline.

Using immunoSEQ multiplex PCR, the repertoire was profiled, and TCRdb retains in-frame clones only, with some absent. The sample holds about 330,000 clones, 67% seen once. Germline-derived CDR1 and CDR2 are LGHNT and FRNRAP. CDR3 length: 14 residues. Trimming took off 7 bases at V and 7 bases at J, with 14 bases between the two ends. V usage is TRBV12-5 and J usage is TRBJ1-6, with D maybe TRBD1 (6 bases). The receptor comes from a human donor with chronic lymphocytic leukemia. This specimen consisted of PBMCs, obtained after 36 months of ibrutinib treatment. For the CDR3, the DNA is TGTGCTAGTGCTTTAGGGGGGCTAAATTCACCCCTCCACTTT. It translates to CASALGGLNSPLHF. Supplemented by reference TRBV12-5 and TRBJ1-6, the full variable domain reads DARVTQTPRHKVTEMGQEVTMRCQPILGHNTVFWYRQTMMQGLELLAYFRNRAPLDDSGMPKDRFSAEMPDATLATLKIQPSEPRDSAVYFCASALGGLNSPLHFGNGTRLTVT.